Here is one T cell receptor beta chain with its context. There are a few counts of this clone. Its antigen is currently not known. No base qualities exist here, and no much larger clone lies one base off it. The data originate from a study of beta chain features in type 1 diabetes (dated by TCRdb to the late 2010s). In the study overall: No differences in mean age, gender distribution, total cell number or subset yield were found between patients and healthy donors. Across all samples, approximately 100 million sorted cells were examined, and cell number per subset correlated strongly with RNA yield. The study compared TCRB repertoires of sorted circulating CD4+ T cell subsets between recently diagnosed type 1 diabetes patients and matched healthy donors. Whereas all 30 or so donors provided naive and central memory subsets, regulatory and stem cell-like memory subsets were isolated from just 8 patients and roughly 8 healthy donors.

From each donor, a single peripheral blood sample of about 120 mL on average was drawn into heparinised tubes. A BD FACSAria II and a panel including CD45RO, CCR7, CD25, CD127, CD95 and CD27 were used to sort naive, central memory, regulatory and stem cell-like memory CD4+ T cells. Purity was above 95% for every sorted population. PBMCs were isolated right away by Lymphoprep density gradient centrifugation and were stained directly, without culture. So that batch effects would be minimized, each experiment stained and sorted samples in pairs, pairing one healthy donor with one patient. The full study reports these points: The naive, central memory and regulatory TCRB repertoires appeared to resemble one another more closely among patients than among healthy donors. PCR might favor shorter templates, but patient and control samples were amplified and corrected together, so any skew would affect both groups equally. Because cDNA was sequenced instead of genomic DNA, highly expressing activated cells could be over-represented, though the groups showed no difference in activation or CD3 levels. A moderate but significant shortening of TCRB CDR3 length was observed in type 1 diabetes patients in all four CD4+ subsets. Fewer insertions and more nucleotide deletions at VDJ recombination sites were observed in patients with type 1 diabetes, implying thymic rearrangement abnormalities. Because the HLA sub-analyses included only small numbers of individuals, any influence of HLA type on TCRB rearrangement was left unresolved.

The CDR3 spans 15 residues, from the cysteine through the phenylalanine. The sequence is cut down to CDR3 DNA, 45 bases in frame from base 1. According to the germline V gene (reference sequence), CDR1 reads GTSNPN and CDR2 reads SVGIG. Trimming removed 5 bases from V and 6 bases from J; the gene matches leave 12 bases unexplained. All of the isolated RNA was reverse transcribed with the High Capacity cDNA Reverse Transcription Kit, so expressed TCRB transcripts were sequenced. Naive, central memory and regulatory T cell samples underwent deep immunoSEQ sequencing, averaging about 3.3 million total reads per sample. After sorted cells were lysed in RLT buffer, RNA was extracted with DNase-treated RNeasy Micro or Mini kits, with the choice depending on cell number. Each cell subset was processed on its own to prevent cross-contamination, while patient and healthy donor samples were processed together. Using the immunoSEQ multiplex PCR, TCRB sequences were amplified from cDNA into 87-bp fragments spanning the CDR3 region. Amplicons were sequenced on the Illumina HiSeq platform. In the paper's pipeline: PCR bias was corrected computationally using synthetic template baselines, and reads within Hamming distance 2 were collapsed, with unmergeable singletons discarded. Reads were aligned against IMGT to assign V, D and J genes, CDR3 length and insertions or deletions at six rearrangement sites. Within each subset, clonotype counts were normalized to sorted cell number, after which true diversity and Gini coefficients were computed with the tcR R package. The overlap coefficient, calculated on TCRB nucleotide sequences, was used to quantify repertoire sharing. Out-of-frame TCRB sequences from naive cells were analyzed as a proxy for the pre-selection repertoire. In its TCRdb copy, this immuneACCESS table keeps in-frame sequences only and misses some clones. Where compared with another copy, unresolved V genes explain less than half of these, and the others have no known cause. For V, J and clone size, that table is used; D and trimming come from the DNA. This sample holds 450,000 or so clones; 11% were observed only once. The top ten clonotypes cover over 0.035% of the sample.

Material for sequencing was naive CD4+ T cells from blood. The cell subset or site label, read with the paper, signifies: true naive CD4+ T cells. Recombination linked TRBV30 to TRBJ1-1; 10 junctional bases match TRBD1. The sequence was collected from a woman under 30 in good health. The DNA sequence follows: TGTGCCTGGCACCGTGGGGACAGGGGTGTCCCTGAAGCTTTCTTT. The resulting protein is CAWHRGDRGVPEAFF.